This is a list of T cell receptor beta chains from one sample in a study of blood T cell repertoires in COVID-19. The protocol was immunoSEQ multiplex PCR, while the TCRdb copy is restricted to in-frame clones and leaves out a portion. The data hold roughly 180,000 clones, with 85% to 90% observed a single time. The sample taken for sequencing was peripheral blood. These receptors all stem from a man between 65 and 85 years old with active or convalescent COVID-19. The CDR3 runs from the conserved cysteine through the conserved F or W. Fields, in order: D gene, clone size, V gene, CDR3 protein. The D gene is left open where the match is weak. Expanded clones are given a class, and other clones once, few, many or no size at all.

d_call: .; clone_size: .; v_call: TRBV5-8; cdr3_aa: CASSWGRETQETQYF
d_call: .; clone_size: .; v_call: TRBV6-5; cdr3_aa: CASSYSKRFASEQYF
d_call: .; clone_size: .; v_call: TRBV10-3; cdr3_aa: CAIKPGHRGTEAFF
d_call: .; clone_size: .; v_call: TRBV12-3/TRBV12-4; cdr3_aa: CASSFGGTGGYTF
d_call: .; clone_size: once; v_call: TRBV5-8; cdr3_aa: CASSLVTGRGNEKLFF
d_call: .; clone_size: .; v_call: TRBV5-5; cdr3_aa: CASSPILGGGELFF
d_call: TRBD1; clone_size: .; v_call: TRBV3-1/TRBV3-2; cdr3_aa: CASSPLYRTAGQQSYGYTF
d_call: .; clone_size: .; v_call: TRBV5-1; cdr3_aa: CASSLGRLVFKETQYF
d_call: .; clone_size: .; v_call: TRBV28; cdr3_aa: CASGGSSYGYTF
d_call: TRBD2; clone_size: .; v_call: TRBV6-2/TRBV6-3; cdr3_aa: CASSSNTGAGEQYF
d_call: .; clone_size: .; v_call: TRBV5-1; cdr3_aa: CASSLAGGRGDYEQYF
d_call: TRBD1; clone_size: .; v_call: TRBV7-9; cdr3_aa: CASSSAPGQVHEQYF
d_call: TRBD2; clone_size: .; v_call: TRBV29-1; cdr3_aa: CSVERLAAGNEQFF
d_call: .; clone_size: .; v_call: TRBV6-2/TRBV6-3; cdr3_aa: CASSSRLDTQYF
d_call: TRBD2; clone_size: .; v_call: TRBV6-5; cdr3_aa: CATSWTSGSRNEQFF
d_call: .; clone_size: .; v_call: TRBV5-8; cdr3_aa: CASSHAGLNYGYTF